The rows below give T cell receptor beta chains drawn from one sample of a study of T cells in Graves' hyperthyroidism and ophthalmopathy. A single record per CDR3 protein comes from TCRdb applying MiXCR to the multiplex PCR reads. The sample has 600,000 or so distinct CDR3 sequences, 15% to 20% seen once. The sample consisted of blood. Source of these receptors: a woman in her twenties or thirties with Graves' hyperthyroidism. Both conserved end residues are part of each CDR3. A D gene is named only where the DNA matches it firmly. The size entry is marked missing in some rows and otherwise reads once, few, many or a size class.

d_call j_call v_call clone_size cdr3_length cdr3_nt cdr3_aa
TRBD1 TRBJ2-2 TRBV5-1 few 19 TGCGCCAGCAGCTTGGCCGAAGCAACCGGGACAGGGAACACCGGGGAGCTGTTTTTT CASSLAEATGTGNTGELFF
. TRBJ2-7 TRBV16 few 14 TGTGCCAGCAGCCCAAGGGGGATAGCGTACGAGCAGTACTTC CASSPRGIAYEQYF
. TRBJ2-1 TRBV30 . 17 TGTGCCTGGAGTGCCTCTTTGACATCGCTTTCCTACAATGAGCAGTTCTTC CAWSASLTSLSYNEQFF
. TRBJ2-3 TRBV11-2 . 16 TGTGCCAGCAGCCTCCGGGGCGGGCGGGGCACAGATACGCAGTATTTT CASSLRGGRGTDTQYF
. TRBJ2-1 TRBV11-2 few 15 TGTGCCAGCAGCTCCCTCTTGGGGGGAGAGGGTGAGCAGTTCTTC CASSSLLGGEGEQFF
TRBD2 TRBJ2-1 TRBV10-1 . 16 TGCGCCAGCAGTGATTCCTTTAGCGGGAGGGGAGGGGAGCAGTTCTTC CASSDSFSGRGGEQFF
TRBD2 TRBJ2-1 TRBV20-1 few 16 TGCAGTGCCGGGTCTACTAGCGGGAGGGCCTACAATGAGCAGTTCTTC CSAGSTSGRAYNEQFF
. TRBJ2-5 TRBV5-1 few 13 TGCGCCAGCCTCCGGAGGGGTGGGGAGACCCAGTACTTC CASLRRGGETQYF
. TRBJ2-7 TRBV28 many 14 TGTGCCAGCAGTTTAGAGGCCTGGGGAAGCGAGCAGTACTTC CASSLEAWGSEQYF
TRBD2 TRBJ2-1 TRBV13 . 14 TGTGCCAGCAGCTGGCGTCCGGGGGGCAATGAGCAGTTCTTC CASSWRPGGNEQFF
. TRBJ1-2 TRBV24-1 many 18 TGTGCCACCAGTGATCCAACCCCATCGGGCAGCCCTAACTATGGCTACACCTTC CATSDPTPSGSPNYGYTF
TRBD1 TRBJ1-1 TRBV2 many 14 TGTGCCAGCAGTAGGGACAGGGGGGGCACTGAAGCTTTCTTT CASSRDRGGTEAFF
. TRBJ2-2 TRBV7-9 . 15 TGTGCCAGCAGGGCCCTCGCGGGTAGCACCGGGGAGCTGTTTTTT CASRALAGSTGELFF
. TRBJ2-6 TRBV7-7 few 16 TGTGCTAGCAGCTTAGCCCCCGGGGCCGGGGCCAACGTCCTGACTTTC CASSLAPGAGANVLTF
. TRBJ2-1 TRBV7-3 many 15 TGTGCCAGCAGCCCAACAAGATTGCGCTACAATGAGCAGTTCTTC CASSPTRLRYNEQFF
. TRBJ2-4 TRBV20-1 . 17 TGCAGTGCTAGAGGGTTGAAGGGGGCGCGGGGAAAAAACATTCAGTACTTC CSARGLKGARGKNIQYF
. TRBJ2-1 TRBV10-1 few 16 TGCGCCAGCAGTGAGACGATCCCGAGGGTCTACAATGAGCAGTTCTTC CASSETIPRVYNEQFF
TRBD1 TRBJ2-2 TRBV6-5 . 14 TGTGCCAGCAGTTGGACAGGGGGGGCCGGGGAGCTGTTTTTT CASSWTGGAGELFF
TRBD1 TRBJ2-7 TRBV6-2/TRBV6-3 few 13 TGTGCCAGCAGGACGACAGGGGTCTACGAGCAGTACTTC CASRTTGVYEQYF
. TRBJ2-2 TRBV5-1 many 16 TGCGCCAGCAGCCGACTTCAGGGATCGAACACCGGGGAGCTGTTTTTT CASSRLQGSNTGELFF
. TRBJ1-3 TRBV20-1 few 16 TGCAGTGCTTCCACGGACCTGACGAGCTCTGGAAACACCATATATTTT CSASTDLTSSGNTIYF
TRBD1 TRBJ2-4 TRBV20-1 many 14 TGCAGTGCCCGAGAGGGGGCGGCCAAAAACATTCAGTACTTC CSAREGAAKNIQYF
. TRBJ2-7 TRBV11-1 few 13 TGTGCCAGCAGCTTCTCGGACCCTTACGAGCAGTACTTC CASSFSDPYEQYF
. TRBJ1-3 TRBV6-2/TRBV6-3 . 14 TGTGCCGACAAACCAGGGGCTACTGGAAACACCATATATTTT CADKPGATGNTIYF
TRBD1 TRBJ2-3 TRBV6-1 many 15 TGTGCCAGCAGTGCCGGGACAGGGTGGGCAGATACGCAGTATTTT CASSAGTGWADTQYF
TRBD1 TRBJ2-1 TRBV7-2 many 17 TGTGCCAGCAGCCCTCTAATTCAGGGGGCCATCTACAATGAGCAGTTCTTC CASSPLIQGAIYNEQFF
. TRBJ2-5 TRBV7-9 many 13 TGTGCCAGCAGCTTAAAGCGCCAAGAGACCCAGTACTTC CASSLKRQETQYF
. TRBJ1-3 TRBV2 . 13 TGTGCCACTCACAGGAGCCAAGGAAACACCATATATTTT CATHRSQGNTIYF
TRBD2 TRBJ2-7 TRBV9 few 15 TGTGCCAGCAGCGAAGGGGGACTAGCGGGAGACGAGCAGTACTTC CASSEGGLAGDEQYF
TRBD2 TRBJ2-1 TRBV12-3/TRBV12-4 many 17 TGTGCCAGCCCCCCTAGCGGGAGTATCCTTCCCGGCGATGAGCAGTTCTTC CASPPSGSILPGDEQFF
TRBD1 TRBJ2-1 TRBV3-1 . 22 TGTGCCAGCAGCCAACCCGGGACAGGGGACCTTAGCGGGTCCAGGAGTTACAATGAGCAGTTCTTC CASSQPGTGDLSGSRSYNEQFF
. TRBJ1-2 TRBV19 . 21 TGTGCCAGTAGTTCGTACCTAAGACCTGAACTTCCTATCTCATCTAACTATGGCTACACCTTC CASSSYLRPELPISSNYGYTF
TRBD2 TRBJ2-7 TRBV11-2 many 14 TGTGCCAGCAGCCTCCTAGCGGTCTCCTACGAGCAGTACTTC CASSLLAVSYEQYF
. TRBJ1-1 TRBV6-1 few 14 TGTGCCAGCAGTGTCATTTTTGGCGGCACTGAAGCTTTCTTT CASSVIFGGTEAFF
. TRBJ2-7 TRBV28 few 14 TGTGCCAGCAGTTTAACCTCCCGGGGCTACGAGCAGTACTTC CASSLTSRGYEQYF
. TRBJ1-2 TRBV5-8 . 16 TGTGCCAGCAGCCGAAAGACAGACTCGGGCAGAGGGGGCTACACCTTC CASSRKTDSGRGGYTF
. TRBJ2-2 TRBV28 few 12 TGTGCCAGCAGTTTGGCGCACGGGGAGCTGTTTTTT CASSLAHGELFF
. TRBJ1-1 TRBV12-3/TRBV12-4 many 12 TGTGCCAGCAGGCAAGGGATCACTGAAGCTTTCTTT CASRQGITEAFF
TRBD1 TRBJ2-7 TRBV2 many 14 TGTGCCAGCAGGGCCGGGACAGGGACCTACGAGCAGTACTTC CASRAGTGTYEQYF
TRBD2 TRBJ2-5 TRBV5-6 . 14 TGTGCCAGCAGCTTGGGACCCCCGGGGGGGACCCAGTACTTC CASSLGPPGGTQYF
. TRBJ1-5 TRBV6-6 many 13 TGTGCCAGCAGTTACGAGGGGACTCAGCCCCAGCATTTT CASSYEGTQPQHF
. TRBJ1-1 TRBV7-8 . 13 TGTGCCAGCAGCTTAGGCCCGAACACTGAAACTTTCTTT CASSLGPNTETFF
. TRBJ2-4 TRBV7-2 many 15 TGTGCCAGCAGCTTAGACGGAGGGGTTGGAAACATTCAGTACTTC CASSLDGGVGNIQYF
. TRBJ1-4 TRBV5-6 . 14 TGTGCCAGCAGCTTACCTGGACCTGTAGGAAAACTGTTTTTT CASSLPGPVGKLFF
. TRBJ2-1 TRBV19 few 12 TGTGCCAGTAGTATAGCCGAGGCTGAGCAGTTCTTC CASSIAEAEQFF